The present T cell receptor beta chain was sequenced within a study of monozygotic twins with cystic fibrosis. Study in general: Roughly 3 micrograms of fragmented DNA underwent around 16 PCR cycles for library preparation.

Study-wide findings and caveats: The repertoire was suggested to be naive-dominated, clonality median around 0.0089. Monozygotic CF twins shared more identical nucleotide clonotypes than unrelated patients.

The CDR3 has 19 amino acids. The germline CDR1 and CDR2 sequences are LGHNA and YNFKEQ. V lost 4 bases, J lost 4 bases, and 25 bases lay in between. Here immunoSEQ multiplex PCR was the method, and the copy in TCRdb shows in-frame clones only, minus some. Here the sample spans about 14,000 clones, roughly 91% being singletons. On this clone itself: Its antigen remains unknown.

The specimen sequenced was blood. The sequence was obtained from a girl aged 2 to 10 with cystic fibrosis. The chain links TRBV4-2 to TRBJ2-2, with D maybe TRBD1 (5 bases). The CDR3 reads CASSLETGQGSVSTGELFF. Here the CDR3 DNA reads TGTGCCAGCAGCCTCGAAACCGGGCAGGGTAGTGTTAGCACCGGGGAGCTGTTTTTT.